What follows are 14 T cell receptor beta chains derived from one specimen sequenced in a study of blood T cell repertoires in COVID-19. The repertoire was sequenced with immunoSEQ multiplex PCR; TCRdb's copy has only in-frame clones and lacks some. This sample has around 200,000 clones, with about 85% found just once. The material sequenced was peripheral blood. The receptors originated from a woman between 18 and 29 years old who had recovered from COVID-19.

The chain uses TRBV28 and TRBJ1-1; D not certain. This CDR3 comprises 14 residues. Germline assignment: CDR1 MDHEN and CDR2 SYDVKM. Between the trimmed V and J ends, which lost 2 bases and 5 bases, there was a span of 12 bases. CDR3 amino acids: CASSLHTGSTEAFF. Here the CDR3 DNA reads TGTGCCAGCAGTTTACATACGGGATCAACTGAAGCTTTCTTT.

This sequence joins TRBV5-4 and TRBJ2-1; TRBD2 matches at 9 bases. Trimming took 6 bases from V and 6 from J; bases not matched to a gene: 19. Germline V gives CDR1 SGHNT, CDR2 YYREEE (reference sequence). This CDR3 contains 18 residues. The CDR3 coding sequence is TGTGCCAGCACCCCAGAACCCGGAGGACTAGCGCTAAGCAATGAGCAGTTCTTC. This codes for CASTPEPGGLALSNEQFF. Full variable domain (outside the CDR3, taken from reference TRBV5-4 and TRBJ2-1): ETGVTQSPTHLIKTRGQQVTLRCSSQSGHNTVSWYQQALGQGPQFIFQYYREEENGRGNFPPRFSGLQFPNYSSELNVNALELDDSALYLCASTPEPGGLALSNEQFFGPGTRLTVL.

The chain combines TRBV29-1 with TRBJ1-5, with a weak D call TRBD1 (5 bases). The germline V and J ends were trimmed by 3 bases and 4 bases, with 10 bases remaining between them. Germline V gene lookup returns CDR1 SQVTM and CDR2 ANQGSEA. The CDR3 has 13 residues. The CDR3 reads CSVEGQPNQPQHF. CDR3 in DNA: TGCAGCGTTGAGGGGCAGCCTAATCAGCCCCAGCATTTT.

This rearrangement joins TRBV27 to TRBJ2-7, with D unresolved. Germline values: CDR1 MNHEY, CDR2 SMNVEV (reference sequence). The CDR3 contains 14 residues. V lost 2 bases to trimming and J lost 4 bases, with 12 bases between them. As DNA, the CDR3 is TGTGCCAGCAGTTTAGACCGAGAAGCGTACGAGCAGTACTTC. Protein product: CASSLDREAYEQYF.

The V gene is TRBV18, the J gene TRBJ1-2; 7 positions agree with TRBD1. Germline lookup yields CDR1 KGHSH and CDR2 LQKENI. The V and J ends lost 4 bases and 4 bases, in that order; junction bases with no gene match: 3. There are 13 residues in the CDR3. The CDR3 spells CASSQDRAYGYTF. DNA of the CDR3: TGTGCCAGCTCACAAGACAGGGCCTATGGCTACACCTTC.

This chain joins TRBV7-3 and TRBJ1-1; D gene unclear. The CDR3 runs 13 residues. V was clipped by 5 bases and J by 2 bases, with 9 bases between them. Germline assignment: CDR1 SGHTA and CDR2 FQGTGA. The CDR3, as DNA: TGTGCCAGCAGCCTAATGTATAACACTGAAGCTTTCTTT. Its translation is CASSLMYNTEAFF. The whole variable domain, filled in from reference TRBV7-3 and TRBJ1-1, reads GAGVSQTPSNKVTEKGKYVELRCDPISGHTALYWYRQSLGQGPEFLIYFQGTGAADDSGLPNDRFFAVRPEGSVSTLKIQRTERGDSAVYLCASSLMYNTEAFFGQGTRLTVV.

The chain is built from TRBV6-5 and TRBJ2-6; 7 bases align to TRBD2. The CDR3 runs to 16 residues. From germline, CDR1 is MNHEY and CDR2 SVGAGI. V lost 2 bases, J lost 2 bases, and 3 bases stayed unmatched. The CDR3 region is CASSYMGGTGANVLTF. CDR3 DNA sequence: TGTGCCAGCAGTTACATGGGGGGGACTGGGGCCAACGTCCTGACTTTC.

This clone was found a few times. V usage is TRBV19 and J usage is TRBJ2-7, with TRBD2 matching 10 bases. With V trimmed by 0 bases and J by 3 bases, 5 bases remained unmatched. Germline CDR1 and CDR2: LNHDA and SQIVND (reference sequence). This CDR3 has 16 residues. The CDR3 DNA is TGTGCCAGTAGTATAGATCGGTCTAGCGGGAGCTACGAGCAGTACTTC. Residues: CASSIDRSSGSYEQYF.

This clone has only one observation. The chain links TRBV21-1 to TRBJ1-1; the D call in the table, TRBD1, was not verified against the DNA. TRBV21-1 is a pseudogene segment. The CDR3 covers 17 residues. DNA of the CDR3: TGTGCCAGCAGCAAAAAAGGGGTTGTGAGACCAAACACTGAAGCTTTCTTT. Protein product: CASSKKGVVRPNTEAFF.

V is TRBV9 and J is TRBJ2-3, with 9 bases that match TRBD2. The V segment lost 2 bases and the J segment 0 bases; nucleotides outside the gene matches: 1. This CDR3 contains 15 residues. Germline V gives CDR1 SGDLS, CDR2 YYNGEE. CDR3 sequence: CASSVAGGSTDTQYF. CDR3 sequence (DNA): TGTGCCAGCAGCGTGGCGGGAGGGAGCACAGATACGCAGTATTTT.

V usage is TRBV12-3 or TRBV12-4 and J usage is TRBJ2-7; TRBD1 matches at 10 bases. The V segment lost 5 bases and the J segment 7 bases; nucleotides outside the gene matches: 5. The CDR3 sequence is 13 residues long. The CDR3 nucleotides read TGTGCCAGCAGTAAAGGGACAGGGGTTGAGCAGTACTTC. This sequence encodes CASSKGTGVEQYF.

This chain links TRBV7-2 with TRBJ1-1; D is unresolved. CDR1 and CDR2 from the germline V gene are SGHTA and FQGNSA. The CDR3 is 15 residues long. Trimming removed 1 base from V and 0 bases from J, with 9 bases in between. CDR3 sequence (DNA): TGTGCCAGCAGCTTAGATCAACGGGTGAACACTGAAGCTTTCTTT. Its translation is CASSLDQRVNTEAFF.

This sequence joins TRBV5-5 and TRBJ2-7, with 11 bases lining up with TRBD1. V shed 3 bases, J shed 4 bases, and the junction held 6 bases outside the gene matches. Germline loops: CDR1 SGHKS, CDR2 YYEKEE (reference sequence). The CDR3 consists of 15 residues. CDR3 nucleotides: TGTGCCAGCAGCTCATTCCGGGACAGGGGGTACGAGCAGTACTTC. Translating it yields CASSSFRDRGYEQYF.

The chain carries TRBV11-2 and TRBJ2-1; D is possibly TRBD2 (6 bases). The V gene lost 5 bases and the J gene lost 5 bases, with 13 bases spanning the gap. This CDR3 is built from 14 residues. Germline values: CDR1 SGHAT, CDR2 FQNNGV. The CDR3 region has the DNA TGTGCCAGCAGCCCCCGCTCTAGCGACAATGAGCAGTTCTTC. It encodes CASSPRSSDNEQFF.